Below, 27 T cell receptor beta chains from the same sample are listed, as sequenced in a study of Ad26.COV2.S vaccination and SARS-CoV-2 variants. TCRdb's table, derived via immunoSEQ multiplex PCR, lists solely in-frame clones and lacks some. The sample consists of over 400,000 clones, roughly 90% of them appearing once. Treatment here: some 20 received Ad26.COV2.S at low or high dose, single or two shots; 5 received placebo; per-sample allocation not given. Samples came from day 63 after the first vaccine or placebo injection. The specimen comprised peripheral blood, sampled in a trial of Ad26.COV2.S vaccine versus placebo. Receptors were obtained from a person between 18 and 59 years old who received the Ad26.COV2.S COVID-19 vaccine or a placebo.

This clone is a singleton in its sample. The rearrangement links TRBV29-1 to TRBJ1-2, with D uncertain. V was pared by 0 bases and J by 4 bases, with 12 bases between. This CDR3 region has 14 residues. CDR1 is SQVTM, CDR2 ANQGSEA, per germline. The CDR3 DNA sequence: TGCAGCGTTGAAGATGCGACCCTAGGCTATGGCTACACCTTC. Its protein product is CSVEDATLGYGYTF.

In this sample, this clone turned up once. V gene TRBV2 combines with J gene TRBJ2-5; 7 bases are shared with TRBD2. The CDR3 has 12 residues. The junction had 2 bases not matched to a gene; V was cut back by 6 bases and J by 4 bases. Germline CDR1 is SNHLY and CDR2 is FYNNEI. The CDR3 spells CASRRLAETQYF. DNA of the CDR3: TGTGCCAGCAGAAGACTAGCAGAGACCCAGTACTTC.

The chain couples TRBV19 to TRBJ1-2; 10 positions match TRBD1. The V gene end was trimmed by 6 bases and the J gene end by 2 bases; junction bases not matched to a gene: 12. CDR1 and CDR2 from the germline V gene are LNHDA and SQIVND (reference sequence). This CDR3 comprises 17 residues. The CDR3 bases are TGTGCCAGTAGCAGCACCCGGGACAGGGGACGCAACTATGGCTACACCTTC. Translated: CASSSTRDRGRNYGYTF.

The chain has TRBV27 and TRBJ2-1; 10 bases fit TRBD2. CDR3 length: 16 amino acids. The J segment lost 4 bases and the V segment lost 0 bases, leaving 3 bases of the junction unmatched. Per the germline V gene, CDR1 is MNHEY and CDR2 is SMNVEV (reference sequence). CDR3 region: CASSLSSSGGYNEQFF. DNA for the CDR3: TGTGCCAGCAGTTTATCATCTAGCGGGGGATACAATGAGCAGTTCTTC.

The genes are TRBV14 and TRBJ1-1; D unresolved. V lost 4 bases and J 0 bases, leaving 6 bases between the germline ends. Germline assignment: CDR1 SGHDN and CDR2 FVKESK. The CDR3 length is 13 residues. As DNA, the CDR3 is TGTGCCAGCAGCCCTTCGTTGAACACTGAAGCTTTCTTT. Translating it yields CASSPSLNTEAFF. The complete variable domain, with remaining parts taken from reference TRBV14 and TRBJ1-1, reads EAGVTQFPSHSVIEKGQTVTLRCDPISGHDNLYWYRRVMGKEIKFLLHFVKESKQDESGMPNNRFLAERTGGTYSTLKVQPAELEDSGVYFCASSPSLNTEAFFGQGTRLTVV.

The gene calls are TRBV6-2 or TRBV6-3 and TRBJ2-3; D remains ambiguous. The length of the CDR3 is 13 residues. The germline CDR1 and CDR2 sequences are MNHEY and SVGEGT. The V end was cut by 2 bases, the J end by 4 bases, with 7 bases between. This CDR3 is CASSYPGPDTQYF. CDR3 nucleotide sequence: TGTGCCAGCAGTTACCCGGGCCCAGATACGCAGTATTTT.

This chain links TRBV5-1 with TRBJ2-7, with a weak D call TRBD2 (6 bases). V lost 5 bases and J 0 bases, leaving 9 bases between the germline ends. CDR1 SGHRS and CDR2 YFSETQ come from the germline V gene. CDR3 length equals 13 residues. This CDR3 is CASRTGGSYEQYF. DNA for the CDR3: TGCGCCAGCAGGACCGGGGGCTCCTACGAGCAGTACTTC.

This chain connects TRBV4-3 to TRBJ2-5, with TRBD2 as a possible D gene (5 bases). V shed 0 bases and J shed 4 bases, with 15 bases lying between them. Germline lookup yields CDR1 LGHNA and CDR2 YSLEER. This CDR3 is built from 16 residues. CDR3 coding DNA: TGCGCCAGCAGCCAAGAACTTCGAGGGTCCCGAGAGACCCAGTACTTC. It specifies CASSQELRGSRETQYF.

The chain combines TRBV15 with TRBJ2-5, with 7 bases lining up with TRBD2. This CDR3 is 15 amino acids long. Trimming took 0 bases from V and 6 from J; bases not matched to a gene: 7. Germline V gives CDR1 LNHNV, CDR2 YYDKDF (reference sequence). The CDR3 loop reads CATSRDWGGAKTQYF. The CDR3 DNA sequence: TGTGCCACCAGCAGAGATTGGGGGGGTGCGAAGACCCAGTACTTC.

The chain combines TRBV19 with TRBJ1-1; D not certain. The germline V gene encodes CDR1 LNHDA and CDR2 SQIVND (reference sequence). Trimming pared 4 bases from V and 7 bases from J, leaving 10 bases between. The CDR3 is 12 amino acids. CDR3 loop: CASSTKAFEAFF. CDR3 nucleotide sequence: TGTGCCAGTAGTACGAAAGCCTTTGAAGCTTTCTTT.

CDR3 bases: TGTGCCAGCAGCTTGGTTGACAGACAAGAGACCCAGTACTTC. Residues: CASSLVDRQETQYF. The chain joins TRBV5-4 to TRBJ2-5; a possible D gene is TRBD1 (5 bases). The CDR3 loop spans 14 amino acids. V was clipped by 0 bases and J by 2 bases, with 8 bases between them. Germline-derived CDR1 and CDR2 are SGHNT and YYREEE (reference sequence). The whole variable domain, filled in from reference TRBV5-4 and TRBJ2-5, reads ETGVTQSPTHLIKTRGQQVTLRCSSQSGHNTVSWYQQALGQGPQFIFQYYREEENGRGNFPPRFSGLQFPNYSSELNVNALELDDSALYLCASSLVDRQETQYFGPGTRLLVL.

This rearrangement joins TRBV7-9 to TRBJ2-7; weak D call: TRBD2 (5 bases). CDR1 is SEHNR, CDR2 FQNEAQ, per germline (reference sequence). Trimming removed 5 bases from V and 0 bases from J, with 11 bases in between. The CDR3 has 14 residues. In DNA, the CDR3 is TGTGCCAGCAGCACGGACTTCTACTCCTACGAGCAGTACTTC. It specifies CASSTDFYSYEQYF.

The CDR3 region is CASSLYRGTEAFF. CDR3 sequence (DNA): TGTGCCAGCAGTTTATACAGGGGCACTGAAGCTTTCTTT. This chain uses TRBV6-5 with TRBJ1-1; the match to TRBD1 covers 7 bases. With V trimmed by 4 bases and J by 4 bases, 3 bases remained unmatched. The CDR3 extends over 13 amino acids. The germline V gene has CDR1 MNHEY and CDR2 SVGAGI.

This chain connects TRBV29-1 to TRBJ1-3; tentatively, D is TRBD1 (5 bases). With 3 bases removed from V and 1 base from J, the gap between germline ends came to 7 bases. Germline CDR1 reads SQVTM; CDR2 reads ANQGSEA. There are 13 residues in the CDR3. The chain's CDR3 is CSVDKGSGNTIYF. CDR3 in DNA: TGCAGCGTTGACAAGGGGTCTGGAAACACCATATATTTT.

As concerns this clone: This same CDR3 is encoded by further DNA sequences in the sample. This chain uses TRBV5-1 with TRBJ2-7; D ambiguous. V lost 1 base to trimming and J lost 0 bases, with 5 bases between them. Germline V gene sequence: CDR1 SGHRS, CDR2 YFSETQ. The CDR3 is made up of 13 amino acids. The CDR3 spells CASSLSSSYEQYF. The CDR3 DNA is TGCGCCAGCAGCTTGTCTAGCTCCTACGAGCAGTACTTC.

The V gene is TRBV12-5, the J gene TRBJ2-7; 12 bases match TRBD2. The CDR3 runs to 16 residues. Per the germline V gene, CDR1 is LGHNT and CDR2 is FRNRAP. V lost 2 bases to trimming and J lost 4 bases; unmatched junction nucleotides: 6. CDR3 DNA sequence: TGTGCTAGTGGTTTGTTAAGGACTAGCGGGGAGTACGAGCAGTACTTC. Protein sequence: CASGLLRTSGEYEQYF. The entire variable domain, with the rest obtained from reference TRBV12-5 and TRBJ2-7, is as follows: DARVTQTPRHKVTEMGQEVTMRCQPILGHNTVFWYRQTMMQGLELLAYFRNRAPLDDSGMPKDRFSAEMPDATLATLKIQPSEPRDSAVYFCASGLLRTSGEYEQYFGPGTRLTVT.

The chain recombines TRBV9 with TRBJ1-2; weak D call: TRBD1 (5 bases). The length of the CDR3 is 15 residues. Germline CDR1 SGDLS, CDR2 YYNGEE. The V end was cut by 0 bases, the J end by 2 bases, with 11 bases between. As DNA, the CDR3 is TGTGCCAGCAGCGTAGGGGTAGGGGCGAACTATGGCTACACCTTC. Its protein is CASSVGVGANYGYTF.

J is TRBJ1-6 and V is TRBV15, with D maybe TRBD1 (6 bases). The ends were cut back, 2 bases at V and 8 bases at J, with 19 bases in the middle. The CDR3 spans 17 residues. Germline V gene lookup returns CDR1 LNHNV and CDR2 YYDKDF (reference sequence). CDR3 DNA sequence: TGTGCCACCAGCAGACCGCCTTCGCTGGGGGGGCATTCACCCCTCCACTTT. Protein: CATSRPPSLGGHSPLHF.

V is TRBV6-1 and J is TRBJ2-7; tentatively, D is TRBD1 or TRBD2 (5 bases each). V was shortened by 0 bases and J by 0 bases, with 12 bases between the two germline ends. Germline CDR1 and CDR2: MNHNS and SASEGT. CDR3 length: 16 amino acids. CDR3: CASSEATGPYSYEQYF. CDR3 sequence (DNA): TGTGCCAGCAGTGAAGCGACGGGGCCCTACTCCTACGAGCAGTACTTC.

This chain links TRBV25-1 with TRBJ2-4; 10 bases map to TRBD1. The CDR3 sequence is 16 residues long. J gave up 7 bases and V 2 bases, and 8 bases lay outside the gene matches. CDR1 MGHDK and CDR2 SYGVNS come from the germline V gene. The CDR3 loop is CASSEGGRQGANIQYF. Here the CDR3 DNA reads TGTGCCAGCAGTGAAGGAGGAAGACAGGGGGCGAACATTCAGTACTTC.

This rearrangement joins TRBV2 to TRBJ2-2; a weak D match, TRBD1 (6 bases). CDR3 length equals 14 residues. CDR1 and CDR2 (germline): SNHLY, FYNNEI. V was shortened by 10 bases and J by 2 bases, with 14 bases between the two germline ends. As DNA, the CDR3 is TGTGCCAACTCCGGGACATATAACACCGGGGAGCTGTTTTTT. Amino acids: CANSGTYNTGELFF.

V and J are TRBV27 and TRBJ1-6, with 9 bases matching TRBD1. Germline V gives CDR1 MNHEY, CDR2 SMNVEV (reference sequence). With V trimmed by 3 bases and J by 6 bases, 12 bases remained unmatched. CDR3 length equals 18 residues. The CDR3, as DNA: TGTGCCAGCAGTTTTTCGGGACAGGGCCTTTTTGGTAATTCACCCCTCCACTTT. Amino acid sequence: CASSFSGQGLFGNSPLHF.

This clone showed up just once. The V call is TRBV7-9, the J call TRBJ1-5; D perhaps matches TRBD1 (5 bases). The CDR3 consists of 18 residues. Trimming took 5 bases from V and 3 from J, leaving 23 bases between them. The germline gives CDR1 SEHNR, CDR2 FQNEAQ (reference sequence). The CDR3 loop reads CASSHIKNRRLANQPQHF. CDR3 coding DNA: TGTGCCAGCAGCCACATAAAAAACAGGCGTTTAGCCAATCAGCCCCAGCATTTT. The full variable domain, with the rest looked up from reference TRBV7-9 and TRBJ1-5, is DTGVSQNPRHKITKRGQNVTFRCDPISEHNRLYWYRQTLGQGPEFLTYFQNEAQLEKSRLLSDRFSAERPKGSFSTLEIQRTEQGDSAMYLCASSHIKNRRLANQPQHFGDGTRLSIL.

The chain combines TRBV4-3 with TRBJ2-5; no reliable D call. Germline CDR1 is LGHNA and CDR2 is YSLEER. The CDR3 is made up of 15 amino acids. Trimming took 0 bases from V and 3 from J, leaving 11 bases between them. The CDR3 loop is CASSQDLGRKETQYF. CDR3 bases: TGCGCCAGCAGCCAAGATTTGGGCAGAAAAGAGACCCAGTACTTC.

The chain is built from TRBV29-1 and TRBJ1-2, with D uncertain. The germline CDR1 and CDR2 sequences are SQVTM and ANQGSEA. The CDR3 is made up of 11 amino acids. V was clipped by 1 base and J by 6 bases, with 6 bases between them. The CDR3 bases are TGCAGCGTTGAAGTCCGGGATGGCTACACCTTC. Translated, it gives CSVEVRDGYTF.

The chain has TRBV19 and TRBJ2-1; 8 bases align to TRBD1. The CDR3 is 19 amino acids. Unmatched junction bases numbered 20, after V lost 6 bases and J lost 4 bases. Germline lookup yields CDR1 LNHDA and CDR2 SQIVND (reference sequence). CDR3 region: CASSGDRSLWTVPYNEQFF. In DNA form, the CDR3 reads TGTGCCAGTAGCGGGGACAGGAGTCTGTGGACGGTTCCTTACAATGAGCAGTTCTTC.

V is TRBV9 and J is TRBJ2-2; 10 bases match TRBD1. This CDR3 has 16 amino acids. Looked up from germline, CDR1 is SGDLS and CDR2 is YYNGEE. V lost 0 bases to trimming and J lost 6 bases; unmatched junction nucleotides: 5. CDR3 DNA sequence: TGTGCCAGCAGCGTAGAGGGGACAGGGGTGGCCGGGGAGCTGTTTTTT. Translated: CASSVEGTGVAGELFF.